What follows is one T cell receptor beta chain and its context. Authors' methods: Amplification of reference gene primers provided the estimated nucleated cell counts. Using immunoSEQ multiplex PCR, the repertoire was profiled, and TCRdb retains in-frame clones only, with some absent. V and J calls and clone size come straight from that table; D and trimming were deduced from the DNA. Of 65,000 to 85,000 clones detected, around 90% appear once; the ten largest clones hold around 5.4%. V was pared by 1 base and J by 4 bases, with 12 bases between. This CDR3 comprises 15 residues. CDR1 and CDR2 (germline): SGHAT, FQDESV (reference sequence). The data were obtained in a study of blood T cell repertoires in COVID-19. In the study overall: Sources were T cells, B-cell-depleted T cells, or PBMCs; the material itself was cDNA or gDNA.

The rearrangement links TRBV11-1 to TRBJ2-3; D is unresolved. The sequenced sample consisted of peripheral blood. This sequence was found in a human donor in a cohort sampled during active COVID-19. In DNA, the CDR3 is TGTGCCAGCAGCTTAGGAAGACGAGCGTCAGATACGCAGTATTTT. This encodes CASSLGRRASDTQYF.